These 11 T cell receptor beta chains came from one sample sequenced in a study of blood T cells in healthy people across ages. Next came a second PCR, run for about 6 to 11 cycles, which used a sample-barcoded 5' primer along with a J-beta primer mix. TCRdb fed the 5' RACE reads into MiXCR, producing one record per CDR3 protein. The sample gives approximately 600,000 distinct CDR3 sequences, 45% to 65% of which show up once; 30% to 40% is in the top ten. Sequencing input: blood. The receptors stem from a man in his 60s in good health.

This clonotype was detected only a few times. The genes are TRBV7-2 and TRBJ2-5; TRBD2 agrees at 8 bases. Germline V gene data show CDR1 as SGHTA and CDR2 as FQGNSA. The J segment lost 1 base and the V segment lost 3 bases, leaving 7 bases of the junction unmatched. The CDR3 length is 16 residues. This CDR3 reads CASSLGTGGAQETQYF. DNA of the CDR3: TGTGCCAGCAGCTTGGGGACGGGGGGGGCCCAAGAGACCCAGTACTTC. Filled out from reference TRBV7-2 and TRBJ2-5, the complete variable domain reads GAGVSQSPSNKVTEKGKDVELRCDPISGHTALYWYRQSLGQGLEFLIYFQGNSAPDKSGLPSDRFSAERTGGSVSTLTIQRTQQEDSAVYLCASSLGTGGAQETQYFGPGTRLLVL.

This clonotype has only a few counts. The rearrangement links TRBV5-5 to TRBJ2-1; TRBD1 aligns across 7 bases. Gene TRBJ2-7 matches the end of the DNA better, so the J call may be wrong. Germline values: CDR1 SGHKS, CDR2 YYEKEE (reference sequence). CDR3 length equals 15 residues. DNA for the CDR3: TGTGCCAGCAGTTCCGGACAGGCAATACACAATGAGCAGTACTTC. Translation gives CASSSGQAIHNEQYF.

Details on this clonotype: Compared with germline, one end of the junction differs, possibly owing to a read error. For the CDR3, the DNA is TGTGCCAGCAGCGTGGGTACAAGCACAGATACGCAGTGTTTT. It translates to CASSVGTSTDTQCF. The chain has TRBV9 and TRBJ2-3; D not resolved. Germline CDR1 is SGDLS and CDR2 is YYNGEE. The CDR3 runs 14 residues.

J is TRBJ1-2 and V is TRBV7-9; D gene unclear. The V gene's germline CDR1 is SEHNR and CDR2 FQNEAQ (reference sequence). Trimming removed 3 bases from V and 5 bases from J, with 13 bases in between. The CDR3 spans 14 residues. CDR3 sequence (DNA): TGTGCCAGCAGCTTGCGAAACGGCCGTTATGGCTACACCTTC. Protein: CASSLRNGRYGYTF.

V gene TRBV20-1 combines with J gene TRBJ2-5; D is perhaps TRBD2 (5 bases). Germline CDR1 DFQATT, CDR2 SNEGSKA (reference sequence). CDR3 length equals 12 residues. Between the trimmed V and J ends, which lost 3 bases and 6 bases, there was a span of 11 bases. The CDR3 spells CSARDFPKTQYF. CDR3 bases: TGCAGTGCTAGGGACTTCCCGAAGACCCAGTACTTC.

This clonotype was recorded at least ten times. The chain employs TRBV7-9 and TRBJ1-2; 8 nucleotides match TRBD1. With V trimmed by 5 bases and J by 5 bases, 16 bases remained unmatched. This CDR3 is 17 amino acids long. Germline V gene data show CDR1 as SEHNR and CDR2 as FQNEAQ (reference sequence). CDR3 amino acids: CASSPGAGGVDAYGYTF. The DNA of the CDR3 is TGTGCCAGCAGCCCTGGGGCAGGGGGCGTAGATGCTTATGGCTACACCTTC. The complete variable domain, with remaining parts taken from reference TRBV7-9 and TRBJ1-2, reads DTGVSQNPRHKITKRGQNVTFRCDPISEHNRLYWYRQTLGQGPEFLTYFQNEAQLEKSRLLSDRFSAERPKGSFSTLEIQRTEQGDSAMYLCASSPGAGGVDAYGYTFGSGTRLTVV.

The chain has TRBV29-1 and TRBJ1-1; 8 bases are shared with TRBD1. CDR1 is SQVTM, CDR2 ANQGSEA, per germline. With 0 bases clipped from V and 7 bases from J, the junction kept 7 bases outside the gene matches. This CDR3 has 14 residues. The CDR3 DNA is TGCAGCGTTGAAGATCGACACAGGGGGGGTGAAGCTTTCTTT. Translation gives CSVEDRHRGGEAFF.

V is TRBV28 and J is TRBJ1-2; 11 bases align to TRBD1. Germline V gene data show CDR1 as MDHEN and CDR2 as SYDVKM. The CDR3 is made up of 13 amino acids. V lost 7 bases, J lost 6 bases, and 4 bases stayed unmatched. CDR3 bases: TGTGCCAGCATAGCGGGACAGGGGGATGGCTACACCTTC. Residues: CASIAGQGDGYTF.

The V call is TRBV11-2, the J call TRBJ2-1, with D possibly being TRBD1 (6 bases). The V end was cut by 5 bases, the J end by 6 bases, with 11 bases between. The CDR3 has 13 amino acids. Germline V gives CDR1 SGHAT, CDR2 FQNNGV. CDR3 sequence: CASSQNRANEQFF. CDR3 bases: TGTGCCAGCAGCCAAAACAGGGCCAATGAGCAGTTCTTC.

This rearrangement joins TRBV10-3 to TRBJ2-7, with TRBD2 matching 8 bases. The CDR3 runs to 14 residues. Unmatched junction bases numbered 2, after V lost 2 bases and J lost 2 bases. Germline lookup yields CDR1 ENHRY and CDR2 SYGVKD. The CDR3 DNA follows: TGTGCCATCAGTGAGGGGACTAGGCCCTACGAGCAGTACTTC. Its protein is CAISEGTRPYEQYF.

This chain links TRBV11-2 with TRBJ2-3; 9 positions agree with TRBD2. This CDR3 contains 17 residues. V was clipped by 3 bases and J by 0 bases; unmatched bases: 7. Germline assignment: CDR1 SGHAT and CDR2 FQNNGV. In DNA form, the CDR3 reads TGTGCCAGCAGCTTTTTAGCTAGCGGGGCTAGCACAGATACGCAGTATTTT. Amino acids: CASSFLASGASTDTQYF.